Below, 13 T cell receptor beta chains from the same sample are listed, as sequenced in a study of control samples from healthy donors and cancer patients. The method was immunoSEQ multiplex PCR; TCRdb's version includes in-frame clones alone and lacks a portion of them. The sample records some 82,000 clones, 80% to 90% being singletons. The sequencing input was blood. The receptor source for this set is a man aged 50-60 years in good health.

The CDR3: CASSPFTSGTGRGYTF. The CDR3 DNA reads as TGTGCCAGCAGCCCTTTTACTTCCGGGACAGGGAGAGGCTACACCTTC. V is TRBV3-1 (or the pseudogene TRBV3-2) and J is TRBJ1-2; 9 bases align to TRBD1. With V trimmed by 4 bases and J by 8 bases, 14 bases remained unmatched. Germline lookup yields CDR1 LGHDT and CDR2 YNNKEL (reference sequence). The CDR3 runs 16 residues.

This rearrangement joins TRBV11-3 to TRBJ2-5; TRBD2 matches at 7 bases. The germline V gene has CDR1 SGHNT and CDR2 YENEEA. V lost 0 bases, J lost 3 bases, and 10 bases stayed unmatched. The CDR3 runs to 17 residues. The CDR3 bases are TGTGCCAGCAGCTTAGAGTGGTTAGACCGGGGGGAAGAGACCCAGTACTTC. Protein sequence: CASSLEWLDRGEETQYF.

The chain links TRBV23-1 to TRBJ2-3; D possibly corresponds to TRBD1 (6 bases). TRBV23-1 has ORF status, its function being uncertain. The V end lost 7 bases, the J end lost 2 bases, and 16 bases lay between the germline ends. The CDR3 runs to 15 residues. The DNA for the CDR3 is TGCGCCAGCACCTTTGCACAGGGACACACAGATACGCAGTATTTT. This sequence encodes CASTFAQGHTDTQYF.

V gene TRBV10-2 combines with J gene TRBJ2-6; the D is unclear. Trimming left V 10 bases short and J 4 bases short, with 14 bases between. CDR1 is WSHSY, CDR2 SAAADI, per germline. The CDR3 spans 14 residues. The CDR3 here is CATESESGANVLTF. The CDR3 DNA reads TGCGCCACCGAATCGGAGTCCGGGGCCAACGTCCTGACTTTC.

This chain connects TRBV7-7 to TRBJ2-3; 12 nucleotides match TRBD2. The CDR3 has 16 amino acids. V shed 1 base, J shed 1 base, and the junction held 0 bases outside the gene matches. The germline V gene encodes CDR1 SSHAT and CDR2 FNYEAQ (reference sequence). CDR3 coding DNA: TGTGCCAGCAGCTTAGGACTAGCGGGGGGCACAGATACGCAGTATTTT. As protein: CASSLGLAGGTDTQYF. Together with reference TRBV7-7 and TRBJ2-3, the CDR3 gives the full variable domain: GAGVSQSPRYKVTKRGQDVTLRCDPISSHATLYWYQQALGQGPEFLTYFNYEAQPDKSGLPSDRFSAERPEGSISTLTIQRTEQRDSAMYRCASSLGLAGGTDTQYFGPGTRLTVL.

Here the CDR3 reads CASSKGWWNEKLFF. The CDR3 nucleotides are TGTGCCAGCAGCAAAGGTTGGTGGAATGAAAAACTGTTTTTT. The chain recombines TRBV13 with TRBJ1-4, with D hard to call. This CDR3 region has 14 residues. Trimming pared 5 bases from V and 5 bases from J, leaving 12 bases between. Germline V gene lookup returns CDR1 PRHDT and CDR2 FYEKMQ (reference sequence).

V gene TRBV6-6 combines with J gene TRBJ2-5; 10 positions match TRBD1. CDR1 and CDR2 (germline): MNHNY, SVGAGI (reference sequence). The ends lost 6 bases at V and 1 base at J; junction bases unmatched: 8. The CDR3 consists of 16 residues. CDR3 bases: TGTGCCAGCAGGTCCGGGACAGGGGATACCCAAGAGACCCAGTACTTC. The encoded protein is CASRSGTGDTQETQYF.

The chain employs TRBV18 and TRBJ1-5; 8 bases fit TRBD1. CDR1 is KGHSH and CDR2 is LQKENI in the germline V gene. There are 15 residues in the CDR3. J was trimmed by 5 bases and V by 5 bases; bases with no gene match: 8. Written as DNA, the CDR3 is TGTGCCAGCTCAACCCGTGGACAGGGTCATCAGCCCCAGCATTTT. This codes for CASSTRGQGHQPQHF.

The V and J genes are TRBV30 and TRBJ1-6; D ambiguous. CDR3 length equals 13 residues. Germline CDR1 reads GTSNPN; CDR2 reads SVGIG (reference sequence). With 1 base removed from V and 9 bases from J, the gap between germline ends came to 10 bases. The DNA of the CDR3 is TGTGCCTGGAGTGCCGGCCTGATTTCACCCCTCCACTTT. It codes for CAWSAGLISPLHF.

This clone was recorded only once. The genes are TRBV7-3 and TRBJ2-2; 7 nucleotides align to TRBD1. There are 17 residues in the CDR3. Germline CDR1 SGHTA, CDR2 FQGTGA. V lost 5 bases to trimming and J lost 5 bases; unmatched junction nucleotides: 14. DNA of the CDR3: TGTGCCAGCAGCCTTATGACAGGGACGGTCGTTACCGGGGAGCTGTTTTTT. It yields the protein CASSLMTGTVVTGELFF.

The V gene is TRBV10-3, the J gene TRBJ2-2; D possibly uses TRBD1 or TRBD2 (5 bases each). Trimming took 0 bases from V and 6 from J, leaving 8 bases between them. The germline CDR1 and CDR2 sequences are ENHRY and SYGVKD. This CDR3 has 14 amino acids. The CDR3 reads CAISESSGPGELFF. The DNA of the CDR3 is TGTGCCATCAGTGAGTCGTCGGGGCCCGGGGAGCTGTTTTTT.

CDR3 in amino acids: CASSQDKAGGPNEQFF. The CDR3 bases are TGTGCCAGCAGCCAAGATAAGGCGGGAGGGCCCAATGAGCAGTTCTTC. V usage is TRBV4-2 and J usage is TRBJ2-1; 9 nucleotides align to TRBD2. The CDR3 runs 16 residues. Germline V gives CDR1 LGHNA, CDR2 YNFKEQ. The ends lost 0 bases at V and 6 bases at J; junction bases unmatched: 6.

J is TRBJ1-2 and V is TRBV18; D is ambiguous. V lost 5 bases, J lost 6 bases, and 19 bases lay in between. The CDR3 totals 15 residues. Germline V gene data show CDR1 as KGHSH and CDR2 as LQKENI. CDR3 sequence (DNA): TGTGCCAGCTCAACGACGGCGTGGGCAAACGATGGCTACACCTTC. Translated, it gives CASSTTAWANDGYTF.